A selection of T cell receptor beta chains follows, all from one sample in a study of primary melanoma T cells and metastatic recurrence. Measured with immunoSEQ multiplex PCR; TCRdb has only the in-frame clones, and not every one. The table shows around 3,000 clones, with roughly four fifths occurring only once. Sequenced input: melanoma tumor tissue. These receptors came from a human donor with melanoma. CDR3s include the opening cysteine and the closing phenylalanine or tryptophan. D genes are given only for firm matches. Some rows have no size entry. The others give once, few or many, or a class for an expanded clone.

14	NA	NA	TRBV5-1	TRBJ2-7	TGCGCCAGCAGCTTTGGGCCCAGAGAGGGCGAGCAGTACTTC	CASSFGPREGEQYF
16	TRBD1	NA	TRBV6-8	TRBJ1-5	TGTGCCAGCAGTCCCGGGACAGGGCACGGCAATCAGCCCCAGCATTTT	CASSPGTGHGNQPQHF
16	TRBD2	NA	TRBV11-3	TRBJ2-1	TGTGCCAGCAGCGCTCCACTAGCGGGGTTGGACAATGAGCAGTTCTTC	CASSAPLAGLDNEQFF
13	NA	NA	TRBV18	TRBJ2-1	TGTGCCAGCTCACCCTCGGGAGTTGGGGGGCAGTTCTTC	CASSPSGVGGQFF
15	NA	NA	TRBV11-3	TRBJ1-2	TGTGCCAGCAGCTTGGCCGCTGCCGGAAACTATGGCTACACCTTC	CASSLAAAGNYGYTF
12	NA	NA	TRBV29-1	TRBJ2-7	TGCAGCGTTGGGGACCGCTCCTACGAGCAATACTTC	CSVGDRSYEQYF
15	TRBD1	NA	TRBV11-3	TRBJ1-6	TGTGCCAGCAGACCGCGTGGACAGGGTTGGTCACCCCTCCACTTT	CASRPRGQGWSPLHF
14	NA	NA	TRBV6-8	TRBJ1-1	TGTGCCAGCAGTTACTCGGGGGGAGGGACTGAAGCTTTCTTT	CASSYSGGGTEAFF
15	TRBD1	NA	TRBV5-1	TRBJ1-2	TGCGCCAGCAGCTTGGGGCCACAGGGGGATACAGGCTACACCTTC	CASSLGPQGDTGYTF
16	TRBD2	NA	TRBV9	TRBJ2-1	TGTGCCAGCAGCTTGATGGGAGGGAGCTCCTACAATGAGCAGTTCTTC	CASSLMGGSSYNEQFF
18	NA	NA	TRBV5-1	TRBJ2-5	TGCGCCAGCAGCTTGCCCGATTCGGGGTCGACGTACCAAGAGACCCAGTACTTC	CASSLPDSGSTYQETQYF
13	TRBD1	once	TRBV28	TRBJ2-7	TGTGCCAGCAGTTTGGGGGACAGGGTAGCGCAGTACTTC	CASSLGDRVAQYF
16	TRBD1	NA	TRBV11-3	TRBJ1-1	TGTGCCAGCAGCAAAAGGAAGACAGGGCTGAACACTGAAGCTTTCTTT	CASSKRKTGLNTEAFF
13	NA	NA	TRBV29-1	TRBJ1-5	TGCAGCGTTGGTCGGGACTATAATCAGCCCCAGCATTTT	CSVGRDYNQPQHF
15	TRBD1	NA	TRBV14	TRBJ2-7	TGTGCCAGCAGCCAAAGACAGGGGGCGGTCTACGAGCAGTACTTC	CASSQRQGAVYEQYF
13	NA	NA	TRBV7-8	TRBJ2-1	TGTGCCAGCAGCGCCATACTAGGCAATGAGCAGTTCTTC	CASSAILGNEQFF
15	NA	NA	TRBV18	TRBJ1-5	TGTGCCAGCTCACCGGAACTGTTTAGCAATCAGCCCCAGCATTTT	CASSPELFSNQPQHF